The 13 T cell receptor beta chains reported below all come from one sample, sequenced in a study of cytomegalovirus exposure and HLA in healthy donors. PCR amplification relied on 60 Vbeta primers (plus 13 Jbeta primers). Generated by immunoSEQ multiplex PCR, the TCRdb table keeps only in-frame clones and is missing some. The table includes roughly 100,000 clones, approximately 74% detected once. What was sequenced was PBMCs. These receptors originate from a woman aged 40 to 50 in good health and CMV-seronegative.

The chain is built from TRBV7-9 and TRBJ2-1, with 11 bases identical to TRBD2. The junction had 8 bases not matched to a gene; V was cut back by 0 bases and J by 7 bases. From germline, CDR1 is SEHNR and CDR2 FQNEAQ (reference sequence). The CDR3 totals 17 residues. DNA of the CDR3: TGTGCCAGCAGCTTAGCGGGGCTAGCGGGAGGCCTAAATGAGCAGTTCTTC. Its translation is CASSLAGLAGGLNEQFF.

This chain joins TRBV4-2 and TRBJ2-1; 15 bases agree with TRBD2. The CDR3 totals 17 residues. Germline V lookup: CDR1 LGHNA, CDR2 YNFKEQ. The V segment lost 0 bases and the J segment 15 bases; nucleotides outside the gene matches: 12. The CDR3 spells CASSQESKGLAGGMRFF. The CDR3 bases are TGTGCCAGCAGCCAAGAATCCAAGGGACTAGCGGGGGGAATGAGGTTCTTC.

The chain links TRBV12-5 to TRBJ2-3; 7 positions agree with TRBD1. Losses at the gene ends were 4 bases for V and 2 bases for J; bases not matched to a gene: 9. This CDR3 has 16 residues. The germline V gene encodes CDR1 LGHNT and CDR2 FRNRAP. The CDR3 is CASGSHWDRTTDTQYF. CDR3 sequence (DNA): TGTGCTAGTGGTTCGCACTGGGACAGAACCACAGATACGCAGTATTTT.

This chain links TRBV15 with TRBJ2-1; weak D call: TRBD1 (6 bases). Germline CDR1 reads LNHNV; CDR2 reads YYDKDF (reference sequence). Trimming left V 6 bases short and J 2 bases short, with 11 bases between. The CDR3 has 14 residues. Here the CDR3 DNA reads TGTGCCACCAGTATGGGGGCGCCCTACAATGAGCAGTTCTTC. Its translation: CATSMGAPYNEQFF. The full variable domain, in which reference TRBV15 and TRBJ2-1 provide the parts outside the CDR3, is DAMVIQNPRYQVTQFGKPVTLSCSQTLNHNVMYWYQQKSSQAPKLLFHYYDKDFNNEADTPDNFQSRRPNTSFCFLDIRSPGLGDTAMYLCATSMGAPYNEQFFGPGTRLTVL.

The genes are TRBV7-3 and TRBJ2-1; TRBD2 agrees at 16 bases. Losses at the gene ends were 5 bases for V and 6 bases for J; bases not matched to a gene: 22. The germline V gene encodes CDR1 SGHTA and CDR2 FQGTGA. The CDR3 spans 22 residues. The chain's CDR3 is CASSAREPGLAGGPRLVNEQFF. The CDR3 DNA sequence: TGTGCCAGCAGCGCTCGAGAGCCGGGACTAGCGGGAGGGCCACGTCTCGTCAATGAGCAGTTCTTC. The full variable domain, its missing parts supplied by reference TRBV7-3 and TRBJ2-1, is GAGVSQTPSNKVTEKGKYVELRCDPISGHTALYWYRQSLGQGPEFLIYFQGTGAADDSGLPNDRFFAVRPEGSVSTLKIQRTERGDSAVYLCASSAREPGLAGGPRLVNEQFFGPGTRLTVL.

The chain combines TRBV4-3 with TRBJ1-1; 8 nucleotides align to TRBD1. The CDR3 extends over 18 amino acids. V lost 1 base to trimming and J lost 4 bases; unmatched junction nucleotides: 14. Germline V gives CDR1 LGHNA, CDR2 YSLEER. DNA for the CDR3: TGCGCCAGCAGCCAAGGAAGCAGGGGGCCCGAGGTAGGCACTGAAGCTTTCTTT. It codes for CASSQGSRGPEVGTEAFF.

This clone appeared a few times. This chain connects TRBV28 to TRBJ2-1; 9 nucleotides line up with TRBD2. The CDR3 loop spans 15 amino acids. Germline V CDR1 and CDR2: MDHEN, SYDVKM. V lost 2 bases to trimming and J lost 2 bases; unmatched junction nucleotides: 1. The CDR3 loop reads CASSLGGRAYNEQFF. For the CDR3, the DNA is TGTGCCAGCAGTTTAGGCGGGAGGGCCTACAATGAGCAGTTCTTC.

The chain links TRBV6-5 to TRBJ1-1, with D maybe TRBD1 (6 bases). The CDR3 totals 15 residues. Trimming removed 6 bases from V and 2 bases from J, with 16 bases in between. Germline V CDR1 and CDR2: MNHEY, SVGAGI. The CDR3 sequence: CASSRKPGANTEAFF. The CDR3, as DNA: TGTGCCAGCAGCCGGAAGCCAGGGGCAAACACTGAAGCTTTCTTT.

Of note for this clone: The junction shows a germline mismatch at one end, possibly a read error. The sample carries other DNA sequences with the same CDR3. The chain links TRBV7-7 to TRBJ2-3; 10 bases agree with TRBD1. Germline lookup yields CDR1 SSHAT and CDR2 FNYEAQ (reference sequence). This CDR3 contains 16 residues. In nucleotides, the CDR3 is TGTGCTAGCAGCTTACGACAGGGGGCCGGCGCAGATACGCAGTATTTT. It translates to CASSLRQGAGADTQYF. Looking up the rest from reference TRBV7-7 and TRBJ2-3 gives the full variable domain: GAGVSQSPRYKVTKRGQDVTLRCDPISSHATLYWYQQALGQGPEFLTYFNYEAQPDKSGLPSDRFSAERPEGSISTLTIQRTEQRDSAMYRCASSLRQGAGADTQYFGPGTRLTVL.

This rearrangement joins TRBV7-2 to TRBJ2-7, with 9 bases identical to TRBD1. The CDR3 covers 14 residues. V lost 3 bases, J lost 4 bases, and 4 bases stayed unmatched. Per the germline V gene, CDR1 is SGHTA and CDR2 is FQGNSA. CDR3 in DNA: TGTGCCAGCAGCTTCGGACAGGGGTTTTACGAGCAGTACTTC. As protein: CASSFGQGFYEQYF. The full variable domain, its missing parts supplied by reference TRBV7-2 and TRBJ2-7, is GAGVSQSPSNKVTEKGKDVELRCDPISGHTALYWYRQSLGQGLEFLIYFQGNSAPDKSGLPSDRFSAERTGGSVSTLTIQRTQQEDSAVYLCASSFGQGFYEQYFGPGTRLTVT.

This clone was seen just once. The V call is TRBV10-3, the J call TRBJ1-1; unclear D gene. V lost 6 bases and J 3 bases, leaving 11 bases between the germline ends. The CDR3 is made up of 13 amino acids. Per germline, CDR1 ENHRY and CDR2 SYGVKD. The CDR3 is CAIRATLDTEAFF. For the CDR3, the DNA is TGTGCCATCAGAGCGACCTTGGACACTGAAGCTTTCTTT.

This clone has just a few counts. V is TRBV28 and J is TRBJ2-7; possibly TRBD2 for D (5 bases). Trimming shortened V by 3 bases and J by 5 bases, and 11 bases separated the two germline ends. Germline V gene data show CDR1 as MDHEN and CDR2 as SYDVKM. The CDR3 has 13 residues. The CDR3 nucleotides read TGTGCCAGCAGTTTCCGGGGTAGTAACGAGCAGTACTTC. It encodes CASSFRGSNEQYF.

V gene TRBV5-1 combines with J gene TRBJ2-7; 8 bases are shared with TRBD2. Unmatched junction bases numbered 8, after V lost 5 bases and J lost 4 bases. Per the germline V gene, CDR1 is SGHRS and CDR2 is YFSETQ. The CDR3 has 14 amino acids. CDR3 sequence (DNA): TGCGCCAGCAGGAATGGACTAGCAGGTTACGAGCAGTACTTC. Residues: CASRNGLAGYEQYF.